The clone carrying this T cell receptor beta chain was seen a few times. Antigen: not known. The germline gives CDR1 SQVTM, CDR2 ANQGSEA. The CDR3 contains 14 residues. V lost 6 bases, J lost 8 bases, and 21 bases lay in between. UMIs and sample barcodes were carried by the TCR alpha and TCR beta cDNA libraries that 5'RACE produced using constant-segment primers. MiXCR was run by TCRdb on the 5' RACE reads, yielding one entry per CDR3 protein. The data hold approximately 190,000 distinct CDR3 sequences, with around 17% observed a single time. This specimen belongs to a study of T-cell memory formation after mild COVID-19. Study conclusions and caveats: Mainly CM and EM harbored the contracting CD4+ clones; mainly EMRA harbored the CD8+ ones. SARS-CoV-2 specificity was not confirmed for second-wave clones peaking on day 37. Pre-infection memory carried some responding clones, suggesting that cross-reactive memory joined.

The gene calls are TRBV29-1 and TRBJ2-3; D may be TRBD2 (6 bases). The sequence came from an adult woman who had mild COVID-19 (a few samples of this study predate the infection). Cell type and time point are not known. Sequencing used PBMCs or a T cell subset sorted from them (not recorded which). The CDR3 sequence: CSVLLAWAPGTQYF. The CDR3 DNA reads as TGCAGCGTCCTTCTAGCGTGGGCCCCCGGTACGCAGTATTTT.